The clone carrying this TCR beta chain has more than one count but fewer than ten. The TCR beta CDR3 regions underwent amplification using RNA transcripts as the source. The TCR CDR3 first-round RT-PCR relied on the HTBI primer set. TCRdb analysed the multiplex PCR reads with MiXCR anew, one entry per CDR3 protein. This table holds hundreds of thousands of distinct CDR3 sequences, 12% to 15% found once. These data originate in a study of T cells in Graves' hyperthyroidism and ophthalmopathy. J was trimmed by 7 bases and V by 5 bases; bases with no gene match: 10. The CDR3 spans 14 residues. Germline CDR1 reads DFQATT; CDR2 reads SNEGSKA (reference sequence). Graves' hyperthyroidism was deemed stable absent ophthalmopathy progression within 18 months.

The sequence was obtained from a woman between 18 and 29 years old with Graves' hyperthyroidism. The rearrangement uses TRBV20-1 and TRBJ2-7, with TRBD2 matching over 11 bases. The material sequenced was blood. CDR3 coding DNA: TGCAGTGCTTCCGAACTAGCGGGAGTCGGGGAGCAGTACTTC. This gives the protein CSASELAGVGEQYF.